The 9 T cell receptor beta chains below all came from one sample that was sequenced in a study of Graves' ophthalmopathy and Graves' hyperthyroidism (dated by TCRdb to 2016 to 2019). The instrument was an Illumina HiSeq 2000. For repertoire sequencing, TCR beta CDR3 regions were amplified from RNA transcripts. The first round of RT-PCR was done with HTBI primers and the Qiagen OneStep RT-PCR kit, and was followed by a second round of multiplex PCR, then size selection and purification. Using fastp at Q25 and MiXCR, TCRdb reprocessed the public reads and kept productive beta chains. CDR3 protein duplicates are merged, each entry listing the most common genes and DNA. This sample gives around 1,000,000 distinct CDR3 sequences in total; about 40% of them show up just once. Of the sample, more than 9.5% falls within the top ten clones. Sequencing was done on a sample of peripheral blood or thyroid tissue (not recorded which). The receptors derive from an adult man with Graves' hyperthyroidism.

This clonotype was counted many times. The DNA of the CDR3 is TGCAGTGCTATATCCGACGAGCAGTACTTC. Its translation is CSAISDEQYF. The chain uses TRBV20-1 and TRBJ2-7; no firm D call. Germline V gene data show CDR1 as DFQATT and CDR2 as SNEGSKA (reference sequence). The length of the CDR3 is 10 residues. Trimming pared 4 bases from V and 5 bases from J, leaving 6 bases between.

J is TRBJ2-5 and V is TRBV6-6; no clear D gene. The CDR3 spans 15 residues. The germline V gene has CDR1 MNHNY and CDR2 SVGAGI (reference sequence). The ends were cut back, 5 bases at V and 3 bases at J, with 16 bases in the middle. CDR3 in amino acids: CASSLRAGSKETQYF. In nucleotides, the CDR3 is TGTGCCAGCAGTCTCCGGGCAGGATCGAAAGAGACCCAGTACTTC.

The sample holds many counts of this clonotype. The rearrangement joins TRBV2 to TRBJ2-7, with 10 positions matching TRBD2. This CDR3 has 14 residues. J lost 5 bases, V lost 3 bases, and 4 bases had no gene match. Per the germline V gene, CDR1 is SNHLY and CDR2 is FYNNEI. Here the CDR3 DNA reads TGTGCCAGCAGTGACCTGCTAGCGGGAGACGAGCAGTACTTC. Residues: CASSDLLAGDEQYF.

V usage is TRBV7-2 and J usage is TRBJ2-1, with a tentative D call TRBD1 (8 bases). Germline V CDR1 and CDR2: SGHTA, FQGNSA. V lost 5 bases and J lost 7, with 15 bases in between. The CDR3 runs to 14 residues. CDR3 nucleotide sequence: TGTGCCAGCAGCCCTACAGGGGGAGGGAATGAGCAGTTCTTC. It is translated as CASSPTGGGNEQFF.

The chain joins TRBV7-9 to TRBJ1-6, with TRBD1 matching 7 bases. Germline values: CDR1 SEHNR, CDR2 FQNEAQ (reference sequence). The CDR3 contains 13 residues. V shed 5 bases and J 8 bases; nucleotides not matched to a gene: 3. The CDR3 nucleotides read TGTGCCAGCAGCCCAGACAGGGATTCACCCCTCCACTTT. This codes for CASSPDRDSPLHF.

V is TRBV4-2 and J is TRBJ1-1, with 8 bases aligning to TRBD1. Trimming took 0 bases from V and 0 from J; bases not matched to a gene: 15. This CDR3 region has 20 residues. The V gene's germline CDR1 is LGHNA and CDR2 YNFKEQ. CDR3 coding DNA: TGTGCCAGCAGCCAAGATTGGGGCGGGCAGGGGGCGTTATTGAACACTGAAGCTTTCTTT. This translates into CASSQDWGGQGALLNTEAFF.

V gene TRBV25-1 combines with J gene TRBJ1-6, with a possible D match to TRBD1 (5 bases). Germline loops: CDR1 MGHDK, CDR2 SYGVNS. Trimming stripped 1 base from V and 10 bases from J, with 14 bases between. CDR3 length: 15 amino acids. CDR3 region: CASSEFGGAGSPLHF. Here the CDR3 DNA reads TGTGCCAGCAGTGAATTCGGCGGGGCAGGGTCACCCCTCCACTTT.

CDR3 sequence: CASSYSTPGQGYQPQHF. The CDR3 nucleotides read TGTGCCAGCAGTTATTCAACCCCGGGACAGGGTTATCAGCCCCAGCATTTT. The chain carries TRBV12-3 or TRBV12-4 and TRBJ1-5; the match to TRBD1 covers 9 bases. The CDR3 totals 17 residues. V lost 4 bases and J lost 5; bases outside the gene matches: 12.

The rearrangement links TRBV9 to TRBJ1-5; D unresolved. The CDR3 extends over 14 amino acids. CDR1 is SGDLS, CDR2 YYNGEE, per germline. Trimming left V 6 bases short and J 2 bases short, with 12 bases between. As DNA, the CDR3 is TGTGCCAGCACCACCGATCCGGGCAATCAGCCCCAGCATTTT. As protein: CASTTDPGNQPQHF.